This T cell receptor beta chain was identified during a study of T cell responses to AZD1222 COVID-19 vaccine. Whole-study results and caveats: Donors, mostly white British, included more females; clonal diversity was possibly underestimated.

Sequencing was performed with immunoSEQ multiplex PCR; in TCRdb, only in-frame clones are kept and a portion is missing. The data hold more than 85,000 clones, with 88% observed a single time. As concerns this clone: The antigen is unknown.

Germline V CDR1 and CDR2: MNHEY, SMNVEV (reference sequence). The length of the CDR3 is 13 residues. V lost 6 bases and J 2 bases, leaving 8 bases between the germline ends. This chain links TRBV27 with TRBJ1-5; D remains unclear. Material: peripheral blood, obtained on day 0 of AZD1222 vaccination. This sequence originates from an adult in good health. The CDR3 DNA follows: TGTGCCAGCAGGGATTTGGGCAATCAGCCCCAGCATTTT. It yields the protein CASRDLGNQPQHF.